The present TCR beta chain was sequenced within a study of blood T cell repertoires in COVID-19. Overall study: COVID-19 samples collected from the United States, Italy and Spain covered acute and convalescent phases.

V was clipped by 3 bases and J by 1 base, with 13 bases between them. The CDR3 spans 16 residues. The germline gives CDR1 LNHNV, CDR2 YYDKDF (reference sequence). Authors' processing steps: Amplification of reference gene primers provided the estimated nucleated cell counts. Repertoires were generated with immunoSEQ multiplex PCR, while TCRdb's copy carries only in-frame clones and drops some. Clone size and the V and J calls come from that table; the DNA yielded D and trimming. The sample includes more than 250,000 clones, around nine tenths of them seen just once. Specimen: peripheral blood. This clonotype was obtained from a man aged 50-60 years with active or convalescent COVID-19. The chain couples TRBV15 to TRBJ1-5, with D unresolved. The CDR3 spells CATSRAGVLSNQPQHF. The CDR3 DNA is TGTGCCACCAGCAGGGCCGGGGTTTTAAGCAATCAGCCCCAGCATTTT.